The clone carrying this T cell receptor (beta chain) was counted ten times or more. Its target is unknown. The V gene lost 5 bases and the J gene lost 8 bases, with 14 bases spanning the gap. The CDR3 loop spans 13 amino acids. Per germline, CDR1 MNHNS and CDR2 SASEGT. This entry comes from a study of CD8+CD57+ T cells in acquired aplastic anemia. The wider study: Recorded DNA amounts for sorted CD4+ and CD8+ cells had an average of around 3.4 ug. Study results and caveats: Found in both controls and patients were twenty-nine CD8+ CDR3 sequences.

Only patients with CD8+CD57+ cell expansion on flow cytometry were chosen for sequencing. The patients all had a severe acquired aplastic anemia diagnosis. Template material for TCR beta VDJ and CDR3 profiling consisted of genomic DNA. TCRdb passed the reads through MiXCR, listing each CDR3 protein once. This sample has approximately 470,000 distinct CDR3 sequences, with about a third found just once. J is TRBJ2-3 and V is TRBV6-1; weak D call: TRBD2 (6 bases). Input material: sorted CD4+, CD8+, or CD8+CD57+ T cells (not recorded which) from PBMCs. The origin of this receptor is a human donor with aplastic anemia. The CDR3 reads CASSPQDYGTQYF. CDR3 nucleotides: TGTGCCAGCAGTCCTCAGGACTACGGTACGCAGTATTTT.